The 5 T cell receptor beta chains presented below share a single source sample, sequenced in a study of control samples from healthy donors and cancer patients. Assay used: immunoSEQ multiplex PCR; TCRdb lists only in-frame clones, some missing. The table includes fewer than 85,000 clones, around nine tenths detected once. The sample was blood. These receptors were collected from a middle-aged man in good health.

CDR3 sequence (DNA): TGTGCCAGCAGTTTATCAACTATGGGCACGCAGTATTTT. This codes for CASSLSTMGTQYF. The chain joins TRBV12-3 or TRBV12-4 to TRBJ2-3; D gene unclear. The V gene lost 2 bases and the J gene lost 9 bases, with 12 bases spanning the gap. This CDR3 spans 13 amino acids.

This sequence joins TRBV24-1 and TRBJ1-4; 9 positions agree with TRBD1. CDR1 and CDR2 from the germline V gene are KGHDR and SFDVKD. V was pared by 0 bases and J by 3 bases, with 10 bases of the junction left unmatched. CDR3 length: 19 amino acids. The CDR3 bases are TGTGCCACCAGTGATTTGGAGCGGACAGGGGTTCTGCCTAATGAAAAACTGTTTTTT. As protein: CATSDLERTGVLPNEKLFF.

The J gene is TRBJ2-1, the V gene TRBV19; TRBD1 matches 8 bases. Germline values: CDR1 LNHDA, CDR2 SQIVND (reference sequence). V lost 5 bases to trimming and J lost 7 bases; unmatched junction nucleotides: 1. The CDR3 loop spans 12 amino acids. The CDR3 bases are TGTGCCAGTAGTCGACAGGGGAATGAGCAGTTCTTC. It is translated as CASSRQGNEQFF.

The rearrangement joins TRBV5-4 to TRBJ1-1; D is possibly TRBD1 (5 bases). Trimming pared 4 bases from V and 1 base from J, leaving 17 bases between. The length of the CDR3 is 16 residues. Germline values: CDR1 SGHNT, CDR2 YYREEE (reference sequence). The CDR3 nucleotides are TGTGCCAGCAGCCCCAGGGCCCCCCTGGGGAACACTGAAGCTTTCTTT. Amino acid sequence: CASSPRAPLGNTEAFF. The full variable domain, rest sourced from reference TRBV5-4 and TRBJ1-1, is ETGVTQSPTHLIKTRGQQVTLRCSSQSGHNTVSWYQQALGQGPQFIFQYYREEENGRGNFPPRFSGLQFPNYSSELNVNALELDDSALYLCASSPRAPLGNTEAFFGQGTRLTVV.

The chain couples TRBV19 to TRBJ2-3; unclear D gene. The CDR3 length is 11 residues. The germline CDR1 and CDR2 sequences are LNHDA and SQIVND (reference sequence). V gave up 5 bases and J gave up 6 bases, with 6 bases separating them. The chain's CDR3 is CASSAGDTQYF. CDR3 nucleotides: TGTGCCAGTAGTGCCGGGGATACGCAGTATTTT.